This entry lists 28 T cell receptor beta chains sequenced from one sample in a study of CD8 T cells in ankylosing spondylitis. TCRdb independently ran MiXCR on the 5' RACE reads; one entry per CDR3 protein. The sample includes approximately 240,000 distinct CDR3 sequences, roughly a tenth of them seen just once. Sample: blood, either unsorted or a sorted T cell fraction (not recorded which). All receptors come from a male donor with ankylosing spondylitis or in good health (not recorded which).

CDR3 in DNA: TGTGCCAGCAGCCCCCAGATGAGCACTGAAGCTTTCTTT. This codes for CASSPQMSTEAFF. J is TRBJ1-1 and V is TRBV7-9; the D is unclear. In germline, CDR1 is SEHNR, CDR2 FQNEAQ (reference sequence). V was cut by 5 bases and J by 4 bases, with 11 bases left in between. The CDR3 is made up of 13 amino acids. Full variable domain (rest looked up from reference TRBV7-9 and TRBJ1-1): DTGVSQNPRHKITKRGQNVTFRCDPISEHNRLYWYRQTLGQGPEFLTYFQNEAQLEKSRLLSDRFSAERPKGSFSTLEIQRTEQGDSAMYLCASSPQMSTEAFFGQGTRLTVV.

This clonotype was counted between two and nine times. The chain uses TRBV11-1 and TRBJ2-7, with 11 bases identical to TRBD2. The CDR3 is 19 residues long. V gave up 4 bases and J gave up 4 bases; unmatched junction bases: 18. CDR1 SGHAT and CDR2 FQDESV come from the germline V gene (reference sequence). This CDR3 is CASSSVLAGGPSNSYEQYF. As DNA, the CDR3 is TGTGCCAGCAGCTCGGTTCTAGCGGGGGGCCCCTCGAATTCATACGAGCAGTACTTC.

This clonotype was recorded a few times. The CDR3 loop reads CASSPGRFLPQHF. DNA for the CDR3: TGTGCCAGCAGCCCCGGTAGATTTTTGCCCCAGCATTTT. The chain carries TRBV3-1 and TRBJ1-5; D gene ambiguous. The V and J ends lost 4 bases and 9 bases respectively, with 13 bases between them. Germline V gene data show CDR1 as LGHDT and CDR2 as YNNKEL (reference sequence). This CDR3 has 13 amino acids.

This clonotype was found many times. The V call is TRBV25-1, the J call TRBJ2-1, with D possibly TRBD2 on 6 matching bases. The CDR3 loop spans 13 amino acids. Germline V lookup: CDR1 MGHDK, CDR2 SYGVNS. V was trimmed by 8 bases and J by 4 bases, leaving 12 bases between them. The CDR3 protein is CASRREGYNEQFF. The CDR3 DNA is TGTGCCAGCCGGCGGGAAGGGTACAATGAGCAGTTCTTC.

This clonotype was seen at least ten times. This rearrangement joins TRBV5-6 to TRBJ2-3; a weak D match, TRBD1 (6 bases). The CDR3 contains 15 residues. Germline values: CDR1 SGHDT, CDR2 YYEEEE. The ends were cut back, 0 bases at V and 0 bases at J, with 8 bases in the middle. The CDR3 bases are TGTGCCAGCAGCTTGGGACAGGCTAGCACAGATACGCAGTATTTT. It is translated as CASSLGQASTDTQYF. The full variable domain, its missing parts supplied by reference TRBV5-6 and TRBJ2-3, is DAGVTQSPTHLIKTRGQQVTLRCSPKSGHDTVSWYQQALGQGPQFIFQYYEEEERQRGNFPDRFSGHQFPNYSSELNVNALLLGDSALYLCASSLGQASTDTQYFGPGTRLTVL.

The chain has TRBV14 and TRBJ2-7, with D possibly being TRBD2 (5 bases). CDR1 is SGHDN, CDR2 FVKESK, per germline. V was shortened by 4 bases and J by 2 bases, with 9 bases between the two germline ends. The CDR3 extends over 13 amino acids. The CDR3 sequence is CASSPGIPYEQYF. The CDR3 region has the DNA TGTGCCAGCAGCCCCGGGATCCCCTACGAGCAGTACTTC. Full variable domain (remainder filled in from reference TRBV14 and TRBJ2-7): EAGVTQFPSHSVIEKGQTVTLRCDPISGHDNLYWYRRVMGKEIKFLLHFVKESKQDESGMPNNRFLAERTGGTYSTLKVQPAELEDSGVYFCASSPGIPYEQYFGPGTRLTVT.

This clonotype has ten or more counts. The rearrangement links TRBV20-1 to TRBJ2-3; TRBD1 aligns across 12 bases. Trimming took 4 bases from V and 6 from J; bases not matched to a gene: 8. The length of the CDR3 is 15 residues. The germline CDR1 and CDR2 sequences are DFQATT and SNEGSKA (reference sequence). As DNA, the CDR3 is TGCAGTGCTACAGACCGGGACAGGGGGCAGGATACGCAGTATTTT. Its translation is CSATDRDRGQDTQYF.

In its sample, this clonotype was seen many times. This rearrangement joins TRBV5-1 to TRBJ2-5; 15 bases match TRBD2. The V segment lost 3 bases and the J segment 3 bases; nucleotides outside the gene matches: 15. The CDR3 loop spans 20 amino acids. Germline CDR1 SGHRS, CDR2 YFSETQ. CDR3 loop: CASSSALTWTSGRAKETQYF. CDR3 in DNA: TGCGCCAGCAGCTCTGCCCTTACCTGGACTAGCGGGAGGGCGAAAGAGACCCAGTACTTC.

This clonotype turned up a few times. The chain recombines TRBV4-2 with TRBJ1-2, with 8 bases lining up with TRBD1. The germline gives CDR1 LGHNA, CDR2 YNFKEQ. The ends lost 1 base at V and 4 bases at J; junction bases unmatched: 2. The CDR3 sequence is 14 residues long. CDR3: CASSQVGTGYGYTF. The CDR3 coding sequence is TGTGCCAGCAGCCAAGTAGGGACAGGCTATGGCTACACCTTC.

Many counts were recorded for this clonotype. V gene TRBV6-2 or TRBV6-3 combines with J gene TRBJ2-7, with 12 positions matching TRBD2. Trimming took 6 bases from V and 5 from J; bases not matched to a gene: 8. Per germline, CDR1 MNHEY and CDR2 SVGEGT. The CDR3 has 15 amino acids. In DNA form, the CDR3 reads TGTGCCAGCAGCCGACTAGCGGGAGTTTCCAACGAGCAGTACTTC. Translation: CASSRLAGVSNEQYF.

The J gene is TRBJ2-5, the V gene TRBV20-1, with a weak D call TRBD1 (6 bases). V gave up 7 bases and J gave up 3 bases, with 18 bases separating them. Germline V gene sequence: CDR1 DFQATT, CDR2 SNEGSKA (reference sequence). The CDR3 is made up of 14 amino acids. CDR3 nucleotides: TGCAGTGGGGCCCAGGACAGCCTGGAAGAGACCCAGTACTTC. This codes for CSGAQDSLEETQYF.

This clonotype has ten or more counts. V and J are TRBV10-3 and TRBJ2-3; perhaps D is TRBD1 or TRBD2 (6 bases each). Trimming shortened V by 0 bases and J by 6 bases, and 7 bases separated the two germline ends. The germline CDR1 and CDR2 sequences are ENHRY and SYGVKD. The CDR3 covers 13 residues. CDR3: CAISESGGDTQYF. The CDR3 coding sequence is TGTGCCATCAGTGAGTCAGGGGGGGATACGCAGTATTTT.

This clonotype was seen repeatedly, ten times or more. The chain links TRBV7-9 to TRBJ2-1, with D possibly being TRBD1 (6 bases). The V end lost 1 base, the J end lost 9 bases, and 7 bases lay between the germline ends. In germline, CDR1 is SEHNR, CDR2 FQNEAQ (reference sequence). The CDR3 extends over 12 amino acids. The CDR3 spells CASSLVGGEQFF. The CDR3 DNA reads TGTGCCAGCAGCTTAGTAGGGGGTGAGCAGTTCTTC.

The chain is built from TRBV7-2 and TRBJ2-3; 12 nucleotides match TRBD2. The germline CDR1 and CDR2 sequences are SGHTA and FQGNSA. This CDR3 spans 16 amino acids. Trimming removed 5 bases from V and 6 bases from J; junction bases left unmatched: 9. The CDR3 spells CASSRRVLAGGDTQYF. CDR3 sequence (DNA): TGTGCCAGCAGCCGTAGGGTACTAGCGGGGGGCGATACGCAGTATTTT. The full variable domain, completed using reference TRBV7-2 and TRBJ2-3, is GAGVSQSPSNKVTEKGKDVELRCDPISGHTALYWYRQSLGQGLEFLIYFQGNSAPDKSGLPSDRFSAERTGGSVSTLTIQRTQQEDSAVYLCASSRRVLAGGDTQYFGPGTRLTVL.

This clonotype came up many times. The CDR3 DNA reads as TGCAGCGTTCAGCTAGCCAAAAACATTCAGTACTTC. Translation: CSVQLAKNIQYF. This chain connects TRBV29-1 to TRBJ2-4; D is ambiguous. The CDR3 contains 12 residues. The V and J ends lost 5 bases and 0 bases respectively, with 5 bases between them. CDR1 and CDR2 from the germline V gene are SQVTM and ANQGSEA.

This clonotype was detected ten times or more. V usage is TRBV5-1 and J usage is TRBJ1-1; the D is unclear. V lost 4 bases and J lost 5, with 12 bases in between. The CDR3 covers 13 residues. From germline, CDR1 is SGHRS and CDR2 YFSETQ. This CDR3 reads CASSDRAKTEAFF. The CDR3 DNA reads as TGCGCCAGCAGCGACCGGGCAAAAACTGAAGCTTTCTTT.

The V and J genes are TRBV25-1 and TRBJ2-3; TRBD2 matches 8 bases. CDR3 length: 13 amino acids. The germline V gene encodes CDR1 MGHDK and CDR2 SYGVNS. V lost 7 bases to trimming and J lost 8 bases; unmatched junction nucleotides: 8. The CDR3 DNA reads as TGTGCCAGCACTTGGAGCGGGGGCGGTACGCAGTATTTT. It yields the protein CASTWSGGGTQYF.

This clonotype came up many times. The gene calls are TRBV12-3 or TRBV12-4 and TRBJ2-7; no definite D call. Trimming shortened V by 2 bases and J by 0 bases, and 8 bases separated the two germline ends. This CDR3 is 14 amino acids long. DNA for the CDR3: TGTGCCAGCAGTTTAACGCCTCTCTCCTACGAGCAGTACTTC. Translated: CASSLTPLSYEQYF.

The table lists this clonotype with many counts. The chain recombines TRBV4-2 with TRBJ1-1; 8 bases are shared with TRBD1. Germline-derived CDR1 and CDR2 are LGHNA and YNFKEQ. This CDR3 region has 17 residues. V lost 1 base, J lost 0 bases, and 7 bases stayed unmatched. The CDR3 coding sequence is TGTGCCAGCAGCCAAGGGACGACAGGGGCGATGAACACTGAAGCTTTCTTT. This translates into CASSQGTTGAMNTEAFF.

This rearrangement joins TRBV4-2 to TRBJ2-1; D ambiguous. The germline V gene has CDR1 LGHNA and CDR2 YNFKEQ. Trimming cost V 4 bases and J 6 bases, with 16 bases left between them. This CDR3 has 15 residues. In DNA form, the CDR3 reads TGTGCCAGCAGCCGCCTTCAAGGGTTGGGCAATGAGCAGTTCTTC. Translated, it gives CASSRLQGLGNEQFF.

This clonotype was detected many times. The chain employs TRBV20-1 and TRBJ2-1, with 14 bases identical to TRBD2. Germline values: CDR1 DFQATT, CDR2 SNEGSKA (reference sequence). This CDR3 contains 18 residues. The V segment lost 6 bases and the J segment 5 bases; nucleotides outside the gene matches: 15. The CDR3 bases are TGCAGTGCAGAACCGGGACTAGCGGGGGCCTTGGGGCACAATGAGCAGTTCTTC. Amino acids: CSAEPGLAGALGHNEQFF.

This clonotype was found many times. The V and J genes are TRBV10-3 and TRBJ2-7, with D perhaps TRBD1 (5 bases). The CDR3 runs to 13 residues. CDR1 is ENHRY and CDR2 is SYGVKD in the germline V gene. V was shortened by 6 bases and J by 0 bases, with 9 bases between the two germline ends. CDR3: CAISQQVSYEQYF. For the CDR3, the DNA is TGTGCCATCAGCCAACAGGTCTCCTACGAGCAGTACTTC.

This clonotype came up many times. The chain combines TRBV9 with TRBJ2-3; perhaps TRBD2 as D (6 bases). Germline CDR1 and CDR2: SGDLS and YYNGEE. The CDR3 has 14 amino acids. The ends were cut back, 4 bases at V and 4 bases at J, with 13 bases in the middle. In nucleotides, the CDR3 is TGTGCCAGCAGCCCGGAGTCGGGAGCAGATACGCAGTATTTT. Translating gives CASSPESGADTQYF.

This clonotype was detected only once. An end of the junction differs from the germline gene, which may be a read error. The CDR3 reads CCASGRLLAGSSYEQYF. The CDR3 nucleotides are TGCTGTGCTAGCGGCCGCCTTCTAGCGGGGTCCTCCTACGAGCAGTACTTC. The rearrangement joins TRBV20-1 to TRBJ2-7; TRBD2 matches at 9 bases. The CDR3 extends over 17 amino acids. CDR1 is DFQATT and CDR2 is SNEGSKA in the germline V gene (reference sequence).

There are many counts of this clonotype. At one boundary the junction diverges from the germline segment, which might be a read error. CDR3 sequence (DNA): TGCAGTGCTGGAGAGTGGCGACAGCAAGAGACCCAGTACTTC. It yields the protein CSAGEWRQQETQYF. V and J are TRBV20-1 and TRBJ2-5; D is perhaps TRBD1 (5 bases). This CDR3 spans 14 amino acids. CDR1 DFQATT and CDR2 SNEGSKA come from the germline V gene (reference sequence).

This clonotype was observed a handful of times. The CDR3 DNA reads TGTGCCATCAGTGATGGCACTTACTATGGCTACACCTTC. Encoded protein: CAISDGTYYGYTF. The rearrangement joins TRBV10-3 to TRBJ1-2; no firm D call. Trimming left V 3 bases short and J 3 bases short, with 8 bases between. CDR1 is ENHRY, CDR2 SYGVKD, per germline. There are 13 residues in the CDR3.

This clonotype came up many times. The chain links TRBV5-1 to TRBJ2-7; 8 bases are a match to TRBD1. Germline CDR1 and CDR2: SGHRS and YFSETQ. V gave up 4 bases and J gave up 3 bases; unmatched junction bases: 3. The length of the CDR3 is 13 residues. In DNA form, the CDR3 reads TGCGCCAGCAGCGTTGGGACAGGCTACGAGCAGTACTTC. It translates to CASSVGTGYEQYF.

This clonotype was detected ten times or more. The chain is built from TRBV20-1 and TRBJ2-7; 10 bases map to TRBD2. This CDR3 spans 14 amino acids. Germline V lookup: CDR1 DFQATT, CDR2 SNEGSKA (reference sequence). CDR3 in amino acids: CSGVGTSASYEQYF. The CDR3 coding sequence is TGCAGCGGAGTCGGGACTAGCGCGTCCTACGAGCAGTACTTC.